The TCR beta chain under discussion was sequenced for a study of OX40 agonist ivuxolimab in advanced cancers. V was pared by 6 bases and J by 7 bases, with 15 bases between. This CDR3 comprises 13 residues. Germline CDR1 SNHLY, CDR2 FYNNEI. Profiled with immunoSEQ multiplex PCR; TCRdb holds only in-frame clones, not every one. The sample lists about 81,000 clones; 75% to 90% were seen once. Sample: CD4+ or CD8+ T cells sorted from blood, taken in a trial of the OX40 agonist ivuxolimab. The rearrangement links TRBV2 to TRBJ1-2; maybe TRBD1 (6 bases). This receptor was taken from an adult with an advanced solid tumor such as melanoma, head and neck, liver or kidney cancer. Written as DNA, the CDR3 is TGTGCCAGCAGGATAGGACAGAATGTTGGCTACACCTTC. It codes for CASRIGQNVGYTF.